This T cell receptor beta chain was observed in a study of shared clonotypes between healthy human individuals (dated by TCRdb to the early 2020s). For the wider study: A couple of women and three men aged 18 to 49 years were included in the cohort. To increase sequencing depth and limit assay-specific biases, different laboratories used diverse techniques to prepare libraries and sequence TCR repertoires. For each donor, CD4 naive and CD4 memory were each run on three plates, CD8 naive on two plates, and CD8 memory on one plate. To estimate repertoire size and how much clonotype sharing occurs between individuals, the study deeply sequenced the blood TCR repertoires of about 5 healthy adults. Each donor's leukapheresis produced roughly between roughly 0.94 and 9.5 billion PBMCs.

About this clone: The antigen it recognizes is unknown. There are no base qualities to consult, and no much larger clone falls within one base.

What the authors observed across the whole study: Naive subsets generally had larger estimated clonotype richness than memory subsets. The genetic and exposure-history diversity represented was limited by the small number of donors. Across a few donors, around 5% of naive CD4, approximately 3.6% of naive CD8, under 2.5% of memory CD4, and 0.3% to 0.45% of memory CD8 clonotypes were shared. Higher generation probabilities were observed for clonotypes shared by all four sorted-subset donors than for non-shared clonotypes. Only blood was sampled, and tissue TCR repertoires likely differ from those in blood. Rarefaction of sorted-subset datasets indicated incomplete sequencing despite the large sequencing depth. Pairwise subsampling led to the expectation that sequencing depth would affect the degree of clonotype sharing among donors.

Donors were healthy HIV-negative adults with no recently reported acute infections or vaccinations. Every donor was a Caucasian adult residing in Nashville, Tennessee, USA. CD4+ T cells were enriched through magnetic negative selection, after which naive cells were positively selected on CD45RA and the remaining negative fraction served as the memory subset. Blood was collected by leukapheresis, and PBMCs were isolated by Ficoll-Histopaque density gradient centrifugation and then cryopreserved in liquid nitrogen vapor phase. Analytical flow cytometry was used to check the purity and quantity of every magnetically sorted T cell population. Each sorted fraction had its genomic DNA isolated and then quantified by UV absorbance on a Nanodrop 2000c. TCR CDR3 regions were amplified from genomic DNA by multiplex PCR using the deep immunoSEQ assay. For each cell subset, the extracted genomic DNA was distributed evenly across all wells of several immunoSEQ 96-well plates, and each plate served as one replicate. For sorted subsets, around 200 ng genomic DNA, equal to tens of thousands of T cell genomes, was loaded into each replicate PCR. The purified libraries were quantified using a Qubit 3.0 fluorometer, sized with a Bioanalyzer 2100, and then quantified again using the KAPA Library Quantification kit. Every immunoSEQ 96-well plate was sequenced on a separate single-read 150-cycle Illumina NextSeq 550 flow cell. Turning to the authors' computational methods: The immunoSEQ output contained only junctional sequences without quality scores, so filtering could not match that applied to full-length reads. Sequences were annotated with PyIR, a Python wrapper for IgBLAST v1.9, and V/J genes and CDR3 were assigned using IMGT germline references. Any read was removed if the V/J assignment was weak (E-value above 1e-6), the CDR3 was missing, or the read contained stop codons, out-of-frame junctions, or ambiguous translated residues. V3J clonotypes were defined as sequences sharing an identical inferred V gene, J gene, and CDR3 amino acid sequence. The percentage overlap between two repertoires was calculated by dividing the number of shared unique clonotypes by the size of the smaller repertoire. Repertoire richness was assessed with RTK rarefaction, the Chao1 estimator, and Recon v2.1 estimates of unobserved clonotypes. Generation probabilities for all TCRbeta clonotypes obtained by the gDNA method from a handful of donors were computed using OLGA. Held by TCRdb, this immuneACCESS table contains in-frame sequences only and omits some clones. Under half of the omission traces to an unresolved V gene where checked; the cause of the rest is unknown. The V and J calls and the clone size are those of that table, but D and trimming were determined from the DNA. The sample table lists about 2,500,000 clones, around 90% of them with a count of one. The ten top clones hold over 0.12% of the sample.

The source material was naive CD4+ T cells sorted from blood. The cell subset or site label, read with the paper, signifies: CD45RA+ positively selected. This TCR was sampled from a man between 18 and 29 years old in good health.

The DNA sequence is TGTGCCAGCAGACGACAGGGTTGGACTGAAGCTTTCTTT. Its product reads: CASRRQGWTEAFF. This chain is built from TRBV6-5 and TRBJ1-1, with 7 bases in between that match TRBD1. V lost 6 bases and J lost 5 bases, and the count of bases not matched to a germline gene is 6. The germline V gene gives CDR1 as MNHEY and CDR2 as SVGAGI. Reading from cysteine to phenylalanine, the CDR3 counts 13 amino acids. Solely the CDR3 DNA is kept, with 39 bases framed from the first base.